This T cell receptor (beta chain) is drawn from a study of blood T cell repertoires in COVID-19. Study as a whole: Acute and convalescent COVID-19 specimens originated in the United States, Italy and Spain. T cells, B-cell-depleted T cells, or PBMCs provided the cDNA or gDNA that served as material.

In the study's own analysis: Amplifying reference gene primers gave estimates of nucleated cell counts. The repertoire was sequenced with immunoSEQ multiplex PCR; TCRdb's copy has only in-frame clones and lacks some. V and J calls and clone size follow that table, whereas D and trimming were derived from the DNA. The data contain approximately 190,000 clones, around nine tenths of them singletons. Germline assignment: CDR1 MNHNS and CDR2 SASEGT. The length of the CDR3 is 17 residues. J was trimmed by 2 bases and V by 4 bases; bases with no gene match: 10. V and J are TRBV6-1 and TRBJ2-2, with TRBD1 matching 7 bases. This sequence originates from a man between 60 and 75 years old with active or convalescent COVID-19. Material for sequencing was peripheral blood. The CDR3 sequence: CASSAVGQEDNTGELFF. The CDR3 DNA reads TGTGCCAGCAGTGCCGTTGGACAGGAGGACAACACCGGGGAGCTGTTTTTT.